A selection of T cell receptor beta chains follows, all from one sample in a study of T cell responses to AZD1222 COVID-19 vaccine. TCRdb's copy holds only in-frame clones and misses some; the assay was immunoSEQ multiplex PCR. The data show more than 150,000 clones, about 88% seen once. The sample consisted of peripheral blood, taken 28 days after the second AZD1222 dose. The source is an adult who received the AZD1222 COVID-19 vaccine. CDR3s include the opening cysteine and the closing phenylalanine or tryptophan. D genes are given only for firm matches. Some rows mark clone size as missing; the rest say once, few, many or name a class of expanded clone.

abundance	v_gene	d_gene	j_gene	CDR3nt	CDR3aa
.	TRBV6-2/TRBV6-3	.	TRBJ2-7	TGTGCCAGCAGTTACGGGCAGGGGCTTTACGAGCAGTACTTC	CASSYGQGLYEQYF
.	TRBV28	TRBD1	TRBJ1-5	TGTGCCAGCAGTTTATGGACCGGACAGGCTAGCAATCAGCCCCAGCATTTT	CASSLWTGQASNQPQHF
.	TRBV6-5	TRBD1	TRBJ1-5	TGTGCCAGCAGTTCCCGACAGGGGGCCGATGGCCCTCAGCATTTT	CASSSRQGADGPQHF
.	TRBV28	.	TRBJ1-1	TGTGCCAGCAGTTTATTCCAGGGGATGGCTTTCTTT	CASSLFQGMAFF
.	TRBV5-6	.	TRBJ2-7	TGTGCCAGCAGCTCCCGGAGGAGGGCAGCGGACACTTACGAGCAGTACTTC	CASSSRRRAADTYEQYF
.	TRBV19	.	TRBJ2-1	TGTGCCAGTAGTAGGTTCCTACAGGGGGGGGAGTTCTTC	CASSRFLQGGEFF
.	TRBV4-3	.	TRBJ2-7	TGCGCCAGCAGCCAAAGGTTGGGTCAGGACCTATACGAGCAGTACTTC	CASSQRLGQDLYEQYF
.	TRBV28	.	TRBJ1-5	TGTGCCAGCAGTTTATTGCAGGGGCGGGCTTTCACCGACAATCAGCCCCAGCATTTT	CASSLLQGRAFTDNQPQHF
once	TRBV6-2/TRBV6-3	.	TRBJ1-1	TGTGCCAGCAGTAACTTAAGGGTTGCTGAAGCTTTCTTT	CASSNLRVAEAFF
.	TRBV9	.	TRBJ2-7	TGTGCCAGCAGCGCTGGGACCAGGATAGGGTACGAGCAGTACTTC	CASSAGTRIGYEQYF
.	TRBV9	.	TRBJ2-5	TGTGCCAGCAGCGGCCAGTCGGAGACCCAGTACTTC	CASSGQSETQYF
.	TRBV28	TRBD1	TRBJ1-5	TGTGCCAGCAGCCACGGGGACAGGGGGAACAATCAGCCCCAGCATTTT	CASSHGDRGNNQPQHF
.	TRBV4-3	.	TRBJ2-1	TGCGCCAGCAGCCAAGAAGGAGCTGGGGGTGCCCGTTCTCACAATGAGCAGTTCTTC	CASSQEGAGGARSHNEQFF
.	TRBV11-2	.	TRBJ2-5	TGTGCCAGCAGCCCGGATGCCCCGGGGACCCAGTACTTC	CASSPDAPGTQYF
.	TRBV3-1/TRBV3-2	.	TRBJ1-5	TGTGCCAGCAGCCAAATGGTACAGGGCGGGCAGCCCCAGCATTTT	CASSQMVQGGQPQHF
.	TRBV5-1	.	TRBJ2-7	TGCGCCAGCAGCCTGGGACACGGGAGCTACGAGCAGTACTTC	CASSLGHGSYEQYF
.	TRBV2	.	TRBJ2-1	TGTGCCAGCAGTGTGGGGGGCACCTACAATGAGCAGTTCTTC	CASSVGGTYNEQFF
.	TRBV3-1/TRBV3-2	.	TRBJ1-1	TGTGCCAGCAGCTCCGGCCAGGGAGGCACTGAAGCTTTCTTT	CASSSGQGGTEAFF
.	TRBV7-2	TRBD1	TRBJ1-1	TGTGCCAGCAGCTTAGTCGGGGCAGGGGGCGCGGTAACTGAAGCTTTCTTT	CASSLVGAGGAVTEAFF
once	TRBV5-1	.	TRBJ2-7	TGCGCCAGCAGCATGACAGCGACCTACGAGCAGTACTTC	CASSMTATYEQYF
.	TRBV7-9	TRBD1	TRBJ1-1	TGTGCCAGCAGCTTAGAAGGGACAGGGGGCACTGAAGCTTTCTTT	CASSLEGTGGTEAFF
.	TRBV10-3	.	TRBJ2-7	TGTGCCATCAGAGGAGAATACTACGAGCAGTACTTC	CAIRGEYYEQYF
.	TRBV27	TRBD2	TRBJ2-2	TGTGCCAGCAGAACACTAGCGGGAGGGATCGGGGAGCTGTTTTTT	CASRTLAGGIGELFF
.	TRBV7-2	.	TRBJ2-3	TGTGCCAGCAGCCCCCCGGGACTCAGGAGGGCAGATACGCAGTATTTT	CASSPPGLRRADTQYF
.	TRBV5-1	.	TRBJ2-6	TGCGCCAGCTGCCCAACTACGAGCTCTGGGGCCAACGTCCTGACTTTC	CASCPTTSSGANVLTF